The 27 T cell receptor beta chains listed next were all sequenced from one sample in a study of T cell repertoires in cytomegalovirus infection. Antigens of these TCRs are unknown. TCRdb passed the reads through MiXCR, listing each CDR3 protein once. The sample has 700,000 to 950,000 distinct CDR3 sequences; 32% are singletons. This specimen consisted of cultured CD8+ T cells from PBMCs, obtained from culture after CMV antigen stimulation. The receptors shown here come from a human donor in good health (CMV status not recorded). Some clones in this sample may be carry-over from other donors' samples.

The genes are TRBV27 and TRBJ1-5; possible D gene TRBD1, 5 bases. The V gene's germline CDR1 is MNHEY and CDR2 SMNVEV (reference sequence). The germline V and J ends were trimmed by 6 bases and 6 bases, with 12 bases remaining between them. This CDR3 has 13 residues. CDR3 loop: CASSPTGPQPQHF. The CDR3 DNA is TGTGCCAGCAGCCCTACGGGGCCTCAGCCCCAGCATTTT.

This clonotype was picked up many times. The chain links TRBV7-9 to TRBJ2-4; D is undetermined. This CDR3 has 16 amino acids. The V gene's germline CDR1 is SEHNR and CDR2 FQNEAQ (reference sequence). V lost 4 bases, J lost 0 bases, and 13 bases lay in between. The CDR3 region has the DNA TGTGCCAGCAGCTCCGACACTTCCCGAGCCAAAAACATTCAGTACTTC. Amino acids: CASSSDTSRAKNIQYF.

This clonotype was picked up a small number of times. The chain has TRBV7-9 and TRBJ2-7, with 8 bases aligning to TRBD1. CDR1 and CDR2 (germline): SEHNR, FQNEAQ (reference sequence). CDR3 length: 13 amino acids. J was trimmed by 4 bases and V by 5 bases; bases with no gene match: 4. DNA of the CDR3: TGTGCCAGCAGCCCTCGACAGGGGTACGAGCAGTACGTC. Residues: CASSPRQGYEQYV.

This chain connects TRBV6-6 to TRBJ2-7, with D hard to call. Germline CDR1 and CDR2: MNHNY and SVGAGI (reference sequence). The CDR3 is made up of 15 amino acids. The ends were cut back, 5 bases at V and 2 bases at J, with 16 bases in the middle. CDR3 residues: CASSGAALPPYEQYV. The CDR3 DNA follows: TGTGCCAGCAGTGGAGCAGCGTTGCCTCCCTACGAGCAGTACGTC.

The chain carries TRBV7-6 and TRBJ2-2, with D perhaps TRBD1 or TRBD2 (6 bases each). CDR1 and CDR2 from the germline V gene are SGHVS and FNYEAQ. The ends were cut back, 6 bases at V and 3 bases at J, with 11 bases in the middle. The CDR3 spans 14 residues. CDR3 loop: CASSWGADTGELFF. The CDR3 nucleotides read TGTGCCAGCAGTTGGGGGGCGGACACCGGGGAGCTGTTTTTT. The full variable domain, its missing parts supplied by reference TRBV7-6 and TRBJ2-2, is GAGVSQSPRYKVTKRGQDVALRCDPISGHVSLYWYRQALGQGPEFLTYFNYEAQQDKSGLPNDRFSAERPEGSISTLTIQRTEQRDSAMYRCASSWGADTGELFFGEGSRLTVL.

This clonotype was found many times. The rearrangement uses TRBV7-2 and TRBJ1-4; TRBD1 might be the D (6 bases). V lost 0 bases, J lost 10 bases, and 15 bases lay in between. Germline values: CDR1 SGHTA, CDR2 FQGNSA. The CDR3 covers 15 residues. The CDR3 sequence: CASSLAGGAPTKLFF. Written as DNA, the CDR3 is TGTGCCAGCAGCTTAGCCGGGGGGGCCCCTACAAAACTGTTTTTT. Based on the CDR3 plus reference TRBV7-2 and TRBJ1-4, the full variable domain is GAGVSQSPSNKVTEKGKDVELRCDPISGHTALYWYRQSLGQGLEFLIYFQGNSAPDKSGLPSDRFSAERTGGSVSTLTIQRTQQEDSAVYLCASSLAGGAPTKLFFGSGTQLSVL.

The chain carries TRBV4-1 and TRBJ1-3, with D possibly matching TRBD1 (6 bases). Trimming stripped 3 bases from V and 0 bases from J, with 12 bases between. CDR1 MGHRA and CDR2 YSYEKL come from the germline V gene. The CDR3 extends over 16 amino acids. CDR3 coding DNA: TGCGCCAGCAGCCAGGACAGCCCAAGCTCTGGAAACACCATATATTTT. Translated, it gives CASSQDSPSSGNTIYF.

DNA of the CDR3: TGTGCCAGCAGCGGGTTCGGACCTAGGGACTACGAGCAGTACTTC. Protein: CASSGFGPRDYEQYF. V usage is TRBV27 and J usage is TRBJ2-7; D gene ambiguous. Deletions cut 6 bases from V and 3 bases from J, with 18 bases between. CDR1 is MNHEY and CDR2 is SMNVEV in the germline V gene (reference sequence). The CDR3 length is 15 residues.

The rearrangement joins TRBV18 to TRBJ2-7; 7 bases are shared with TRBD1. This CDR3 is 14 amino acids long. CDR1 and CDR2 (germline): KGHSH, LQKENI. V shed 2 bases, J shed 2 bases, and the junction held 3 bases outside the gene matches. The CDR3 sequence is CASSPLDRPYEQYF. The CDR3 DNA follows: TGTGCCAGCTCACCATTGGACAGGCCCTACGAGCAGTACTTC.

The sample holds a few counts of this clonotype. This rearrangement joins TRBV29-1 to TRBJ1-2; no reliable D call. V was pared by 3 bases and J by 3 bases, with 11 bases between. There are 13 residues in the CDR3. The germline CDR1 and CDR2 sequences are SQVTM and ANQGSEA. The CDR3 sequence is CSVDRFEDYGYTF. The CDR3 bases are TGCAGCGTTGACCGGTTTGAAGACTATGGCTACACCTTC.

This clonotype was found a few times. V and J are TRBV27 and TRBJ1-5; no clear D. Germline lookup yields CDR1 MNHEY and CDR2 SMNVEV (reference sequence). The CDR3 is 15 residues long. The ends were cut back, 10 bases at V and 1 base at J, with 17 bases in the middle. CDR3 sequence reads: CATRWTGGSNQPQHF. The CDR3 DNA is TGTGCCACTCGTTGGACGGGAGGGAGCAATCAGCCCCAGCATTTT.

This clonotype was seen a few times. CDR3 coding DNA: TGTGCCAGCAGCCCACGACAGGGGGCCGTTACTGAAGCTTTCTTT. Residues: CASSPRQGAVTEAFF. The chain couples TRBV7-9 to TRBJ1-1; TRBD1 aligns across 10 bases. CDR3 size: 15 residues. From germline, CDR1 is SEHNR and CDR2 FQNEAQ (reference sequence). The V segment lost 5 bases and the J segment 5 bases; nucleotides outside the gene matches: 8.

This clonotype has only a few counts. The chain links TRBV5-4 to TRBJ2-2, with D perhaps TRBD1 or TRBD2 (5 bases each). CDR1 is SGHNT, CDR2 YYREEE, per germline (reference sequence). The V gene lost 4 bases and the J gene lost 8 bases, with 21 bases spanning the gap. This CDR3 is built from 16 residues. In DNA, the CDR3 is TGTGCCAGCAGCCGGGACGGGGAAAGCGTCATTGGGGAGCTGTTTTTT. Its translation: CASSRDGESVIGELFF.

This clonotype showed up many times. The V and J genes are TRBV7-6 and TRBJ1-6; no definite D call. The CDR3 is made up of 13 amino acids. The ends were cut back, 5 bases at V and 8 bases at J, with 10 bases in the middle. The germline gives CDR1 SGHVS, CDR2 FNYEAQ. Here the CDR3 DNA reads TGTGCCAGCAGCCCCGCACGAGATTCACCCCTCCACTTT. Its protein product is CASSPARDSPLHF.

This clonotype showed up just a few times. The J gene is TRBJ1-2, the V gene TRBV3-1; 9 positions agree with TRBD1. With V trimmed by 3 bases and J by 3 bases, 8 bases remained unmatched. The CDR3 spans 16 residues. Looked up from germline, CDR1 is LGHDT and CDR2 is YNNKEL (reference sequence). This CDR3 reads CASSHLEDRGDYGYTF. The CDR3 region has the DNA TGTGCCAGCAGCCACTTGGAGGACAGGGGAGACTATGGCTACACCTTC.

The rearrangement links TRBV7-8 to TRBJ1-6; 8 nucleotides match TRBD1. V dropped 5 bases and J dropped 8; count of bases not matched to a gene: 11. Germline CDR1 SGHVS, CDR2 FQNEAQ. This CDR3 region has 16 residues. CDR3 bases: TGTGCCAGCAGCCTTAGAGGGAAACAGGGGGATTCACCCCTCCACTTT. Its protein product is CASSLRGKQGDSPLHF.

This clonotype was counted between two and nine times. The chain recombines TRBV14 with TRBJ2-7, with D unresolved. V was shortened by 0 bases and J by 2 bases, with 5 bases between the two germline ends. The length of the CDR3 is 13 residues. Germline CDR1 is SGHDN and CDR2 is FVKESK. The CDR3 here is CASSQDAPYEQYF. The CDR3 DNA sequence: TGTGCCAGCAGCCAAGATGCCCCCTACGAGCAGTACTTC.

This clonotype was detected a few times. This CDR3 is CASSTRARPTPSTDTQYF. The CDR3 bases are TGTGCCAGCAGCACCCGGGCCCGCCCAACCCCTAGCACAGATACGCAGTATTTT. This chain connects TRBV9 to TRBJ2-3; D uncertain. The CDR3 is 18 amino acids. The germline V and J ends were trimmed by 4 bases and 0 bases, with 21 bases remaining between them. CDR1 SGDLS and CDR2 YYNGEE come from the germline V gene.

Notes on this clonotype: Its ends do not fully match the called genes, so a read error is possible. CDR3 loop: CATSAQPTSNIGELFF. The CDR3, as DNA: TGTGCCACCAGTGCCCAACCCACTTCGAACATCGGGGAGCTGTTTTTT. The chain links TRBV24-1 to TRBJ2-2; D not certain. CDR1 is KGHDR, CDR2 SFDVKD, per germline. CDR3 length equals 16 residues.

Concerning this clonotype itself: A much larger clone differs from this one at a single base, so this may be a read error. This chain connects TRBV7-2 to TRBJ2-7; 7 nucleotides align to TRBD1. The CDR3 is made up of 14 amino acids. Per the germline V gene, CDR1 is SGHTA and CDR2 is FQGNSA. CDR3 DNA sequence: TGTGCCAGCAGCCCCGGACAGGCCTCCTACAAGCAGTACGTC. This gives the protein CASSPGQASYKQYV.

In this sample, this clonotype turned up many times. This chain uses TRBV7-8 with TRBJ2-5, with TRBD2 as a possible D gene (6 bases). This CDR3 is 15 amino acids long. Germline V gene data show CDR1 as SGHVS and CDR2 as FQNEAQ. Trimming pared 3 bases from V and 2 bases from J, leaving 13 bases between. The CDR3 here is CASSLVYAGQETQYF. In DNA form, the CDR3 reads TGTGCCAGCAGCTTGGTATATGCGGGGCAAGAGACCCAGTACTTC.

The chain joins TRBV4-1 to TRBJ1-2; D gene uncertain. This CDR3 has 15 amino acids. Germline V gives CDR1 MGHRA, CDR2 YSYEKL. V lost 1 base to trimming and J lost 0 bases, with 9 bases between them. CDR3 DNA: TGCGCCAGCAGCCAAGTGGACGCTCCTAACTATGGCTACACCTTC. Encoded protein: CASSQVDAPNYGYTF.

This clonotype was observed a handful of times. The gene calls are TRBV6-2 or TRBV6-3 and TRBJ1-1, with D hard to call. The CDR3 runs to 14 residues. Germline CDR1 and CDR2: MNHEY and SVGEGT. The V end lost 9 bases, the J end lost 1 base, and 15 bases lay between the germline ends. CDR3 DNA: TGTGCCAGTCTACAGATTAGTCCGAACACTGAAGCTTTCTTT. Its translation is CASLQISPNTEAFF.

CDR3 sequence reads: CASSLGLAGGEQYV. CDR3 DNA: TGTGCCAGCAGTTTAGGGCTAGCGGGGGGTGAGCAGTACGTC. The chain combines TRBV12-3 or TRBV12-4 with TRBJ2-7; 11 positions agree with TRBD2. V shed 1 base and J 7 bases; nucleotides not matched to a gene: 3. This CDR3 is 14 amino acids long.

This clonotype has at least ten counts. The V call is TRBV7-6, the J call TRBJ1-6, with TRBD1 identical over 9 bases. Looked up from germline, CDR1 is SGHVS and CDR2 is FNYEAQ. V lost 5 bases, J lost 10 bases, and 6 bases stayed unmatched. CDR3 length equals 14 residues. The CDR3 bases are TGTGCCAGCAGCACCGGGACAGGGAACTCACCCCTCCACTTT. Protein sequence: CASSTGTGNSPLHF.

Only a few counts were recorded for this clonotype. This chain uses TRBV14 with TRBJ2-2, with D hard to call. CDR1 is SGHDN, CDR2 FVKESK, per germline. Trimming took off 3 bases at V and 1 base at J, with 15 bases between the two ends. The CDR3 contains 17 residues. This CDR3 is CASSHLGTKMNTGELFF. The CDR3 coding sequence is TGTGCCAGCAGCCATCTGGGAACTAAAATGAACACCGGGGAGCTGTTTTTT.

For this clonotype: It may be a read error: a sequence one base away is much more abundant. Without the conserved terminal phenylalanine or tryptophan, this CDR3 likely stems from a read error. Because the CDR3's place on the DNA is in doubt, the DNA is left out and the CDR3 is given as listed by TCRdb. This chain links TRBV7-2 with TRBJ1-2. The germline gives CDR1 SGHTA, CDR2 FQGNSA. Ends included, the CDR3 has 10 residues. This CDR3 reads CASSLGESTR.